These 9 T cell receptor beta chains were sequenced from one sample in a study of low-dose radiotherapy and immunotherapy resistance in tumors. TRAV and TRBV primers primed cDNA for both TCRalpha and TCRbeta. A roughly 19-cycle PCR with a constant-region primer and V-primer adapter amplified TCRs. MiXCR, run by TCRdb on the reads, gives a single entry per CDR3 protein. Among 75,000 to 95,000 distinct CDR3 sequences listed, roughly 19% were seen once. The time point is: after trial treatment. Treatment here: LDRT plus nivolumab, ipilimumab, low-dose cyclophosphamide and aspirin (RACIN trial). Sequencing was performed on PBMCs, taken after low-dose radiotherapy plus immunotherapy. The receptors derive from a female donor with ovarian cancer.

This clonotype was counted at least ten times. The chain recombines TRBV29-1 with TRBJ2-1, with 15 bases aligning to TRBD2. The germline V gene has CDR1 SQVTM and CDR2 ANQGSEA. The CDR3 extends over 16 amino acids. With V trimmed by 8 bases and J by 6 bases, 11 bases remained unmatched. The CDR3 DNA reads TGCAGCCATGGGGGACTAGCGGGAGGTTTGGGCAATGAGCAGTTCTTC. Its protein product is CSHGGLAGGLGNEQFF.

The table lists this clonotype with many counts. Written as DNA, the CDR3 is TGTGCCAGCAGCCAAGACGGCACGAGGAATCAGCCCCAGCATTTT. It encodes CASSQDGTRNQPQHF. The chain joins TRBV3-1 to TRBJ1-5; D not resolved. The CDR3 totals 15 residues. From germline, CDR1 is LGHDT and CDR2 YNNKEL (reference sequence). V was clipped by 0 bases and J by 4 bases, with 10 bases between them. Full variable domain (rest looked up from reference TRBV3-1 and TRBJ1-5): DTAVSQTPKYLVTQMGNDKSIKCEQNLGHDTMYWYKQDSKKFLKIMFSYNNKELIINETVPNRFSPKSPDKAHLNLHINSLELGDSAVYFCASSQDGTRNQPQHFGDGTRLSIL.

In regard to this clonotype: Since a far larger clone is one base different, this is likely a read error. The chain is built from TRBV5-1 and TRBJ2-7; perhaps TRBD2 as D (6 bases). Trimming took 5 bases from V and 7 from J, leaving 13 bases between them. The CDR3 consists of 12 residues. Germline loops: CDR1 SGHRS, CDR2 YFSETQ. The CDR3 coding sequence is TGCGCCAGCAGGGAGCCCGGGGGTGAGCAGTACTTC. It is translated as CASREPGGEQYF.

This clonotype was seen at least ten times. V is TRBV12-3 or TRBV12-4 and J is TRBJ2-2, with TRBD2 identical over 11 bases. This CDR3 is 16 amino acids long. The J segment lost 4 bases and the V segment lost 4 bases, leaving 5 bases of the junction unmatched. Here the CDR3 reads CASSSGLAGLTGELFF. The CDR3 nucleotides read TGTGCCAGCAGTTCCGGACTAGCGGGTCTCACCGGGGAGCTGTTTTTT.

DNA of the CDR3: TGTGCCAGTAGTATTGGGGTACAAGAGACCCAGTACTTC. Its protein product is CASSIGVQETQYF. The rearrangement links TRBV19 to TRBJ2-5, with unresolved D. The CDR3 covers 13 residues. The germline gives CDR1 LNHDA, CDR2 SQIVND (reference sequence). V lost 3 bases, J lost 2 bases, and 7 bases lay in between.

This clonotype was detected ten times or more. The chain recombines TRBV12-3 or TRBV12-4 with TRBJ2-2; TRBD2 matches 7 bases. The CDR3 is 13 amino acids. V gave up 3 bases and J gave up 8 bases; unmatched junction bases: 3. The chain's CDR3 is CASSFRGSGELFF. The CDR3 nucleotides are TGTGCCAGCAGTTTTCGCGGGAGTGGGGAGCTGTTTTTT.

This chain uses TRBV24-1 with TRBJ2-1, with unresolved D. The CDR3 runs 12 residues. Trimming shortened V by 7 bases and J by 9 bases, and 12 bases separated the two germline ends. Per the germline V gene, CDR1 is KGHDR and CDR2 is SFDVKD. The CDR3 spells CATSLPGGEQFF. The DNA for the CDR3 is TGTGCCACCAGCCTCCCCGGCGGTGAGCAGTTCTTC.

This clonotype was picked up many times. This chain uses TRBV19 with TRBJ2-7, with 8 bases matching TRBD1. This CDR3 has 15 residues. Germline CDR1 and CDR2: LNHDA and SQIVND (reference sequence). Trimming cost V 5 bases and J 3 bases; bases outside gene matches: 9. The DNA for the CDR3 is TGTGCCAGTAGTGCTTCAGGACAGGGTGGCTACGAGCAGTACTTC. Translated: CASSASGQGGYEQYF.

This clonotype was counted at least ten times. The chain recombines TRBV5-1 with TRBJ1-4; TRBD1 might be the D (5 bases). CDR3 length equals 16 residues. CDR1 is SGHRS, CDR2 YFSETQ, per germline. Trimming took 0 bases from V and 3 from J, leaving 12 bases between them. The CDR3 spells CASSLGALGANEKLFF. The CDR3 DNA is TGCGCCAGCAGCTTGGGGGCCTTAGGGGCTAATGAAAAACTGTTTTTT. The variable domain in full, completed from reference TRBV5-1 and TRBJ1-4, reads KAGVTQTPRYLIKTRGQQVTLSCSPISGHRSVSWYQQTPGQGLQFLFEYFSETQRNKGNFPGRFSGRQFSNSRSEMNVSTLELGDSALYLCASSLGALGANEKLFFGSGTQLSVL.